The clone carrying this T cell receptor beta chain was found many times. The antigen is undetermined. Libraries were prepared by immunoSEQ multiplex PCR; TCRdb keeps only in-frame clonotypes and omits some of them. The sample yields approximately 3,100 clones, around 21% seen once. The germline V gene has CDR1 SGHTA and CDR2 FQGNSA. V lost 3 bases, J lost 4 bases, and 6 bases lay in between. This CDR3 has 13 amino acids. The sample comes from a study of T cells in localized non-small cell lung cancer. Study outcomes and limitations: There was higher T cell clonality in uninvolved adjacent lung than in tumor, and it was highest there. Turning up in adjacent lung were a median approximately 60 of the top 100 tumor clones.

This chain joins TRBV7-2 and TRBJ2-2; D is ambiguous. The sequencing here drew on lung tumor tissue, taken before any cancer treatment. This TCR came from a woman aged 40 to 75 with stage III squamous cell lung carcinoma. The CDR3: CASSFGPTGELFF. The CDR3 DNA reads TGTGCCAGCAGCTTCGGACCCACCGGGGAGCTGTTTTTT.